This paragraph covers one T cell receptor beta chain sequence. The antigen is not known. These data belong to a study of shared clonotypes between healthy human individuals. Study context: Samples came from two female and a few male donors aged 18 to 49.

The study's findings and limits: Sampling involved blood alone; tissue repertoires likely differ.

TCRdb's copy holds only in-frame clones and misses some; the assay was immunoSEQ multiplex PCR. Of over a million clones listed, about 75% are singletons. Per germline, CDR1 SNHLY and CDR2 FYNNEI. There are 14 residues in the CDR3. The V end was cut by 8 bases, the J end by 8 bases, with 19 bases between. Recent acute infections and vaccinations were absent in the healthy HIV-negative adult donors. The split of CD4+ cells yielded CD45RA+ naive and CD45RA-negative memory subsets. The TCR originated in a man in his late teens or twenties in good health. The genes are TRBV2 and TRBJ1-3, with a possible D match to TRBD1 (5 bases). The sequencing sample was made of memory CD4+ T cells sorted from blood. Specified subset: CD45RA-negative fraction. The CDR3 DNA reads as TGTGCCAGCTCTCAGGGCCCAGCAGGGTACACCATATATTTT. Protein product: CASSQGPAGYTIYF.